Listed below are T cell receptor beta chains from one sample, sequenced in a study of T cells in Graves' hyperthyroidism and ophthalmopathy. TCRdb passed the multiplex PCR reads through MiXCR, listing each CDR3 protein once. The sample lists about half a million distinct CDR3 sequences; roughly 23% were seen once. The sequenced sample was blood. The source is a woman in her 70s with Graves' ophthalmopathy. CDR3s include the opening cysteine and the closing phenylalanine or tryptophan. D genes are given only for firm matches. Rows may omit the clone size; those that give it use once, few, many or a size class.

abundance	v_gene	d_gene	j_gene	CDR3aa	CDR3nt
few	TRBV10-3	NA	TRBJ1-1	CASSRDHNEAFF	TGTGCCAGCAGCCGGGACCACAATGAAGCTTTCTTT
NA	TRBV6-1	NA	TRBJ1-1	CASSPATLNTEAFF	TGTGCCAGCAGCCCCGCTACACTGAACACTGAAGCTTTCTTT
many	TRBV6-1	NA	TRBJ1-2	CASSQDLYGYTF	TGTGCCAGCAGTCAGGATCTCTATGGCTACACCTTC
few	TRBV30	TRBD1	TRBJ1-1	CAWSGGQSEAFF	TGTGCCTGGAGTGGGGGACAGTCTGAAGCTTTCTTT
many	TRBV5-1	TRBD2	TRBJ2-1	CASSLGRGRADEQFF	TGCGCCAGCAGCTTGGGACGCGGGAGGGCCGATGAGCAGTTCTTC
NA	TRBV6-1	TRBD1	TRBJ1-3	CASNDRAGNTIYF	TGTGCCAGCAACGACAGGGCTGGAAACACCATATATTTT
few	TRBV6-1	TRBD1	TRBJ1-1	CASFRTGKTEAFF	TGTGCCAGCTTTAGGACAGGGAAGACTGAAGCTTTCTTT
few	TRBV11-3	NA	TRBJ1-3	CASSSDSGNTIYF	TGTGCCAGCAGCTCGGACTCTGGAAACACCATATATTTT
few	TRBV5-1	TRBD2	TRBJ2-7	CASSRGLAGIHEQYF	TGCGCCAGCAGCAGAGGACTAGCGGGAATCCACGAGCAGTACTTC
many	TRBV6-2/TRBV6-3	TRBD1	TRBJ2-7	CASSHQGTGSYEQYF	TGTGCCAGCAGCCATCAGGGGACAGGTTCCTACGAGCAGTACTTC
NA	TRBV4-3	TRBD2	TRBJ2-7	CASSHTGGISYEQYF	TGCGCCAGCAGCCATACGGGAGGGATCTCCTACGAGCAGTATTTC
NA	TRBV12-3/TRBV12-4	NA	TRBJ2-5	CASSFQGAAQETQYF	TGTGCCAGCAGTTTTCAGGGCGCCGCGCAAGAGACCCAGTACTTC
NA	TRBV30	TRBD2	TRBJ2-1	CAWRPGLALTKSYNEQFF	TGTGCCTGGCGTCCGGGACTAGCACTAACTAAGTCCTACAATGAGCAGTTCTTC
NA	TRBV6-1	NA	TRBJ1-5	CASRETGRGRQPQHF	TGTGCCAGCAGAGAAACAGGGCGGGGGCGTCAGCCCCAGCATTTT